Following are 29 T cell receptor beta chains from one sample sequenced in a study of T cell responses to AZD1222 COVID-19 vaccine. Libraries were prepared by immunoSEQ multiplex PCR; TCRdb keeps only in-frame clonotypes and omits some of them. The table lists 170,000 or so clones, around nine tenths of them singletons, with around 10% in the top ten. The source material was peripheral blood, sampled 28 days after the second AZD1222 dose. Source of these receptors: an adult who received the AZD1222 COVID-19 vaccine.

This clone has just one count. The rearrangement links TRBV2 to TRBJ1-3; D ambiguous. V lost 10 bases and J 0 bases, leaving 22 bases between the germline ends. CDR3 length: 17 amino acids. CDR1 is SNHLY and CDR2 is FYNNEI in the germline V gene. The CDR3 region is CATPGTLNPNSGNTIYF. CDR3 DNA sequence: TGTGCCACCCCGGGCACCTTAAACCCAAACTCTGGAAACACCATATATTTT.

V usage is TRBV7-9 and J usage is TRBJ2-7; the D gene could be TRBD1 or TRBD2 (7 bases each). With 6 bases removed from V and 6 bases from J, the gap between germline ends came to 18 bases. The CDR3 sequence is 14 residues long. Germline CDR1 SEHNR, CDR2 FQNEAQ (reference sequence). CDR3 DNA: TGTGCCAGCAGATCAGGGGGGGCGAGTGGCGAGCAGTACTTC. Its protein product is CASRSGGASGEQYF.

This chain uses TRBV11-1 with TRBJ2-2; D gene unclear. Germline assignment: CDR1 SGHAT and CDR2 FQDESV (reference sequence). The CDR3 consists of 12 residues. V gave up 2 bases and J gave up 7 bases, with 5 bases separating them. Written as DNA, the CDR3 is TGTGCCAGCAGCTTAACGGGCGGGGAGCTGTTTTTT. It specifies CASSLTGGELFF.

The chain combines TRBV11-2 with TRBJ1-2; possible D gene TRBD1, 6 bases. The CDR3 totals 14 residues. Looked up from germline, CDR1 is SGHAT and CDR2 is FQNNGV. Trimming took 5 bases from V and 6 from J, leaving 16 bases between them. CDR3 nucleotides: TGTGCCAGCAGCCATAATACAGGGACGAATGGCTACACCTTC. It is translated as CASSHNTGTNGYTF.

The CDR3 here is CASRLPDGAKNIQYF. DNA for the CDR3: TGTGCCAGCAGGCTCCCGGACGGAGCCAAAAACATTCAGTACTTC. The chain joins TRBV6-5 to TRBJ2-4; the D is unclear. Germline V gene sequence: CDR1 MNHEY, CDR2 SVGAGI. Between the trimmed V and J ends, which lost 6 bases and 0 bases, there was a span of 12 bases. CDR3 size: 15 residues.

The V and J genes are TRBV6-2 or TRBV6-3 and TRBJ1-1; weak D call: TRBD1 (6 bases). Germline lookup yields CDR1 MNHEY and CDR2 SVGEGT. The CDR3 totals 16 residues. V lost 6 bases to trimming and J lost 4 bases, with 21 bases between them. CDR3 DNA sequence: TGTGCCAGCAGCCGCACCTTGGGGGCGGCAAGCACTGAAGCTTTCTTT. This sequence encodes CASSRTLGAASTEAFF.

The chain links TRBV28 to TRBJ1-5; TRBD1 matches at 8 bases. Trimming cost V 5 bases and J 5 bases; bases outside gene matches: 11. CDR1 MDHEN and CDR2 SYDVKM come from the germline V gene. This CDR3 spans 16 amino acids. The CDR3 is CASSPGGAINDQPQHF. The CDR3 DNA is TGTGCCAGCAGTCCAGGGGGCGCGATTAACGATCAGCCCCAGCATTTT.

The J gene is TRBJ1-4, the V gene TRBV4-1; D not resolved. This CDR3 is 18 amino acids long. The germline V and J ends were trimmed by 0 bases and 0 bases, with 14 bases remaining between them. Germline V gives CDR1 MGHRA, CDR2 YSYEKL. CDR3 sequence reads: CASSQDWRGLSTNEKLFF. The CDR3 coding sequence is TGCGCCAGCAGCCAAGATTGGCGGGGTTTATCAACTAATGAAAAACTGTTTTTT.

V and J are TRBV30 and TRBJ1-3; D possibly corresponds to TRBD1 (5 bases). The V gene lost 2 bases and the J gene lost 1 base, with 9 bases spanning the gap. The length of the CDR3 is 14 residues. Germline V gene data show CDR1 as GTSNPN and CDR2 as SVGIG (reference sequence). DNA of the CDR3: TGTGCCTGGAGTCCCCAGGGTTCTGGAAACACCATATATTTT. Translation gives CAWSPQGSGNTIYF.

This clone was found a few times. This chain links TRBV27 with TRBJ1-2; 7 nucleotides line up with TRBD1. The CDR3 totals 16 residues. The germline gives CDR1 MNHEY, CDR2 SMNVEV (reference sequence). Trimming removed 6 bases from V and 0 bases from J; junction bases left unmatched: 10. CDR3 nucleotide sequence: TGTGCCAGCAGACCCTTGGGACAGCGCACTAACTATGGCTACACCTTC. This gives the protein CASRPLGQRTNYGYTF.

This clone was recorded once. V usage is TRBV5-1 and J usage is TRBJ1-1; a possible D gene is TRBD1 (5 bases). Trimming pared 1 base from V and 1 base from J, leaving 11 bases between. CDR1 SGHRS and CDR2 YFSETQ come from the germline V gene. This CDR3 is 15 amino acids long. This chain's CDR3 is CASSLRSGGNTEAFF. The DNA for the CDR3 is TGCGCCAGCAGCTTGCGATCGGGGGGGAACACTGAAGCTTTCTTT.

The V and J genes are TRBV6-5 and TRBJ1-1; TRBD1 matches 7 bases. Looked up from germline, CDR1 is MNHEY and CDR2 is SVGAGI. The V segment lost 7 bases and the J segment 5 bases; nucleotides outside the gene matches: 10. This CDR3 spans 14 amino acids. Here the CDR3 DNA reads TGTGCCAGCATGCCCACAGGGGCGGGAACTGAAGCTTTCTTT. The encoded protein is CASMPTGAGTEAFF.

Notes on this clone: Other DNA sequences within the sample encode an identical CDR3. The chain employs TRBV6-1 and TRBJ2-5; 9 positions match TRBD2. After removal of 2 bases from V and 2 bases from J, the junction contained 0 bases not matched to a gene. The CDR3 runs to 14 residues. The germline CDR1 and CDR2 sequences are MNHNS and SASEGT. DNA of the CDR3: TGTGCCAGCAGTGAAAGCGGGGGGCAAGAGACCCAGTACTTC. Translating gives CASSESGGQETQYF.

The rearrangement uses TRBV5-4 and TRBJ2-7, with a tentative D call TRBD2 (6 bases). This CDR3 has 17 residues. Germline V gene sequence: CDR1 SGHNT, CDR2 YYREEE (reference sequence). V lost 3 bases to trimming and J lost 0 bases, with 19 bases between them. The CDR3 DNA reads TGTGCCAGCAGCTCTGAATTGGACTACTCCCTCTCCTACGAGCAGTACTTC. Translating gives CASSSELDYSLSYEQYF.

V gene TRBV13 combines with J gene TRBJ1-6, with D unclear. CDR1 and CDR2 from the germline V gene are PRHDT and FYEKMQ (reference sequence). The germline V and J ends were trimmed by 3 bases and 7 bases, with 7 bases remaining between them. CDR3 size: 13 residues. The CDR3 sequence is CASSFRRNSPLHF. Written as DNA, the CDR3 is TGTGCCAGCAGCTTTAGGCGGAATTCACCCCTCCACTTT. Filled out from reference TRBV13 and TRBJ1-6, the complete variable domain reads AAGVIQSPRHLIKEKRETATLKCYPIPRHDTVYWYQQGPGQDPQFLISFYEKMQSDKGSIPDRFSAQQFSDYHSELNMSSLELGDSALYFCASSFRRNSPLHFGNGTRLTVT.

This clone was found a few times. The CDR3 loop reads CASSVAGVGQPQHF. CDR3 DNA sequence: TGTGCCAGCAGTGTGGCAGGGGTCGGTCAGCCCCAGCATTTT. The gene calls are TRBV2 and TRBJ1-5; D possibly corresponds to TRBD1 (6 bases). The CDR3 loop spans 14 amino acids. Trimming left V 4 bases short and J 6 bases short, with 13 bases between. The germline CDR1 and CDR2 sequences are SNHLY and FYNNEI.

CDR3 DNA sequence: TGTGCCAGCAGTTTTGGTACAGGGGGCGCTTTCCAGCGGCGGACCGGGGAGCTGTTTTTT. It translates to CASSFGTGGAFQRRTGELFF. V is TRBV27 and J is TRBJ2-2; 9 bases align to TRBD1. The V segment lost 3 bases and the J segment 5 bases; nucleotides outside the gene matches: 19. The V gene's germline CDR1 is MNHEY and CDR2 SMNVEV (reference sequence). There are 20 residues in the CDR3.

This rearrangement joins TRBV7-8 to TRBJ2-3; D may be TRBD1 or TRBD2 (5 bases each). The CDR3 is made up of 13 amino acids. CDR1 and CDR2 (germline): SGHVS, FQNEAQ. With 6 bases removed from V and 9 bases from J, the gap between germline ends came to 16 bases. CDR3 in DNA: TGTGCCAGCAGTTCCTCTGGGGGTATGACGCAGTATTTT. This sequence encodes CASSSSGGMTQYF. The full variable domain, in which reference TRBV7-8 and TRBJ2-3 provide the parts outside the CDR3, is GAGVSQSPRYKVAKRGQDVALRCDPISGHVSLFWYQQALGQGPEFLTYFQNEAQLDKSGLPSDRFFAERPEGSVSTLKIQRTQQEDSAVYLCASSSSGGMTQYFGPGTRLTVL.

In this sample, this clone turned up once. Other DNA sequences from this sample encode an identical CDR3 as well. CDR3 sequence reads: CASSESQGAYTEAFF. CDR3 bases: TGTGCCAGCAGTGAATCACAAGGGGCCTACACTGAAGCTTTCTTT. The chain couples TRBV25-1 to TRBJ1-1; weak D call: TRBD1 (5 bases). V was shortened by 1 base and J by 3 bases, with 12 bases between the two germline ends. The V gene's germline CDR1 is MGHDK and CDR2 SYGVNS. The CDR3 sequence is 15 residues long.

This clone was detected only once. The V call is TRBV6-5, the J call TRBJ1-2, with a weak D call TRBD1 (5 bases). The CDR3 consists of 13 residues. Germline CDR1 MNHEY, CDR2 SVGAGI. V lost 6 bases and J lost 2, with 10 bases in between. The CDR3 loop reads CASRKGRNYGYTF. The CDR3 DNA sequence: TGTGCCAGCAGGAAGGGGAGAAACTATGGCTACACCTTC.

The chain is built from TRBV18 and TRBJ2-1, with 10 bases that match TRBD1. Losses at the gene ends were 3 bases for V and 6 bases for J; bases not matched to a gene: 5. Germline CDR1 and CDR2: KGHSH and LQKENI. This CDR3 comprises 15 residues. The CDR3 region has the DNA TGTGCCAGCTCACCGACAGGGGGCTTATTCAATGAGCAGTTCTTC. It encodes CASSPTGGLFNEQFF.

The rearrangement uses TRBV11-2 and TRBJ2-1, with TRBD2 matching over 7 bases. The length of the CDR3 is 16 residues. V trimming: 6 bases; J trimming: 2 bases; junction bases outside the gene matches: 10. Germline values: CDR1 SGHAT, CDR2 FQNNGV. The CDR3 DNA sequence: TGTGCCAGCAGGGGGCGGGGGACCGACACCTACAATGAGCAGTTCTTC. Encoded protein: CASRGRGTDTYNEQFF.

The V call is TRBV5-1, the J call TRBJ1-2; 7 bases align to TRBD1. V lost 0 bases, J lost 9 bases, and 11 bases stayed unmatched. CDR1 and CDR2 from the germline V gene are SGHRS and YFSETQ. The CDR3 runs to 15 residues. The CDR3, as DNA: TGCGCCAGCAGCTTGGAGGGACAGCAACCCTGGAGCTACACCTTC. Protein sequence: CASSLEGQQPWSYTF. Looking up the rest from reference TRBV5-1 and TRBJ1-2 gives the full variable domain: KAGVTQTPRYLIKTRGQQVTLSCSPISGHRSVSWYQQTPGQGLQFLFEYFSETQRNKGNFPGRFSGRQFSNSRSEMNVSTLELGDSALYLCASSLEGQQPWSYTFGSGTRLTVV.

This chain uses TRBV29-1 with TRBJ1-1, with D uncertain. The CDR3 contains 11 residues. Trimming took off 8 bases at V and 1 base at J, with 8 bases between the two ends. Germline V gives CDR1 SQVTM, CDR2 ANQGSEA. The CDR3 spells CSTRGNTEAFF. CDR3 DNA sequence: TGCAGCACCCGGGGGAACACTGAAGCTTTCTTT.

In its sample, this clone was seen once. This rearrangement joins TRBV11-2 to TRBJ2-5; the D is unclear. There are 13 residues in the CDR3. Looked up from germline, CDR1 is SGHAT and CDR2 is FQNNGV. Deletions cut 5 bases from V and 5 bases from J, with 12 bases between. The CDR3: CASSLNTKETQYF. In nucleotides, the CDR3 is TGTGCCAGCAGCCTAAACACTAAGGAGACCCAGTACTTC.

V and J are TRBV11-2 and TRBJ2-1, with 9 positions matching TRBD1. V was clipped by 1 base and J by 8 bases; unmatched bases: 12. Looked up from germline, CDR1 is SGHAT and CDR2 is FQNNGV. CDR3 length equals 17 residues. CDR3 amino acids: CASSLVRPGQGIHEQFF. In DNA form, the CDR3 reads TGTGCCAGCAGCTTAGTCCGTCCGGGACAGGGTATTCATGAGCAGTTCTTC.

V and J are TRBV6-5 and TRBJ1-1, with 7 bases identical to TRBD1. Germline lookup yields CDR1 MNHEY and CDR2 SVGAGI. After removal of 5 bases from V and 5 bases from J, the junction contained 5 bases not matched to a gene. The CDR3 sequence is 13 residues long. CDR3 sequence: CASSQIRGTEAFF. The CDR3 DNA is TGTGCCAGCAGTCAAATCAGGGGGACTGAAGCTTTCTTT.

The rearrangement joins TRBV7-2 to TRBJ1-2, with TRBD1 identical over 8 bases. Germline V gene sequence: CDR1 SGHTA, CDR2 FQGNSA. J gave up 6 bases and V 4 bases, and 7 bases lay outside the gene matches. The CDR3 has 14 residues. CDR3 residues: CASSSQGESHGYTF. CDR3 nucleotides: TGTGCCAGCAGCTCACAGGGGGAATCCCATGGCTACACCTTC.

V gene TRBV7-2 combines with J gene TRBJ1-4; no firm D call. With 5 bases removed from V and 11 bases from J, the gap between germline ends came to 15 bases. CDR1 is SGHTA, CDR2 FQGNSA, per germline. This CDR3 spans 13 amino acids. The CDR3 reads CASSREWTEKLFF. The CDR3 DNA reads as TGTGCCAGCAGCCGTGAGTGGACGGAGAAACTGTTTTTT.